The 27 T cell receptor beta chains in this list originate from one sample, sequenced in a study of vaccination and CD4 T cells after COVID-19 (dated 2022 in TCRdb). For these TCRs, the target antigens are not known. Reading the label with the study, this specimen's treatment or condition is: approximately 10-day PBMC culture with coronavirus spike peptide pools or control peptides (ViraFEST assay). Library construction relied on PCR. The data were produced on an Illumina iSeq 100. DNA from cultured CD4+ T cells underwent TCR sequencing with the Oncomine TCR Beta short-read assay at the Johns Hopkins FTIC core. The raw public data were reprocessed by TCRdb itself: fastp quality trimming at Q25, MiXCR clonotype calling, in-frame beta chains only. Every distinct CDR3 protein forms one entry, paired with its most common genes and DNA. The table for this sample lists 9,500 to 14,000 distinct CDR3 sequences; roughly 69% of them were counted only once. The ten largest clones represent over 9% of the sample.

Sample: CD4+ T cells from blood, cultured in vitro. These receptors were collected from a human donor who had recovered from COVID-19.

The chain couples TRBV5-6 to TRBJ2-2; D not certain. Germline V gene lookup returns CDR1 SGHDT and CDR2 YYEEEE. The CDR3 spans 14 residues. Trimming shortened V by 0 bases and J by 5 bases, and 8 bases separated the two germline ends. The CDR3 is CASSLVGQTGELFF. The DNA for the CDR3 is TGTGCCAGCAGCTTGGTAGGGCAAACCGGGGAGCTGTTTTTT.

The chain employs TRBV2 and TRBJ2-5; a weak D match, TRBD1 (5 bases). Germline loops: CDR1 SNHLY, CDR2 FYNNEI. V lost 8 bases and J 1 base, leaving 14 bases between the germline ends. This CDR3 has 14 residues. DNA for the CDR3: TGTGCCAGCTCCCTAGGGGCTATCCAAGAGACCCAGTACTTC. Its translation is CASSLGAIQETQYF.

V usage is TRBV24-1 and J usage is TRBJ2-1, with unresolved D. The CDR3 spans 13 residues. CDR1 and CDR2 from the germline V gene are KGHDR and SFDVKD. Trimming removed 5 bases at V and 4 bases at J, with 8 bases between. The CDR3 loop is CATSGLGYNEQFF. Written as DNA, the CDR3 is TGTGCCACCAGTGGTCTAGGGTACAATGAGCAGTTCTTC.

This clonotype is medium-sized (0.01 to 0.1%) within its sample. The chain links TRBV10-2 to TRBJ2-2; 7 bases are shared with TRBD2. CDR1 and CDR2 (germline): WSHSY, SAAADI. CDR3 size: 15 residues. Trimming cost V 0 bases and J 5 bases; bases outside gene matches: 3. The CDR3 nucleotides are TGCGCCAGCAGTGAGTCGGCCGGGGGGACCGGGGAGCTGTTTTTT. Translating gives CASSESAGGTGELFF.

This rearrangement joins TRBV7-9 to TRBJ1-2; 8 bases are a match to TRBD1. This CDR3 region has 15 residues. Germline CDR1 and CDR2: SEHNR and FQNEAQ (reference sequence). V gave up 8 bases and J gave up 1 base; unmatched junction bases: 9. The CDR3 region has the DNA TGTGCCAGCTCGACAGGGGAGACTAGTAACTATGGCTACACCTTC. Protein product: CASSTGETSNYGYTF.

The genes are TRBV20-1 and TRBJ1-4, with D hard to call. CDR1 and CDR2 (germline): DFQATT, SNEGSKA (reference sequence). The CDR3 totals 13 residues. V lost 3 bases and J 4 bases, leaving 9 bases between the germline ends. The CDR3 bases are TGCAGTGCTAGCGACATCGGTAATGAAAAACTGTTTTTT. Protein: CSASDIGNEKLFF.

This clonotype has only a few counts. The rearrangement links TRBV28 to TRBJ1-5; a weak D match, TRBD1 (6 bases). CDR3 length equals 13 residues. Looked up from germline, CDR1 is MDHEN and CDR2 is SYDVKM. V was trimmed by 7 bases and J by 4 bases, leaving 11 bases between them. This chain's CDR3 is CASIDRLNQPQHF. The CDR3 DNA sequence: TGTGCCAGCATTGACAGGTTAAATCAGCCCCAGCATTTT.

J is TRBJ2-7 and V is TRBV27; TRBD1 matches 9 bases. The V and J ends lost 4 bases and 0 bases, in that order; junction bases with no gene match: 10. The CDR3 has 17 amino acids. The germline gives CDR1 MNHEY, CDR2 SMNVEV (reference sequence). This CDR3 is CASSYKQGAGSSYEQYF. CDR3 bases: TGTGCCAGCAGTTACAAACAGGGGGCCGGGAGCTCCTACGAGCAGTACTTC.

The chain links TRBV27 to TRBJ2-2, with a weak D call TRBD1 (6 bases). The V gene's germline CDR1 is MNHEY and CDR2 SMNVEV (reference sequence). The CDR3 covers 16 residues. Trimming removed 2 bases at V and 3 bases at J, with 13 bases between. For the CDR3, the DNA is TGTGCCAGCAGTTTAGAAGGGGGAGTATACACCGGGGAGCTGTTTTTT. Its translation is CASSLEGGVYTGELFF.

The chain recombines TRBV5-1 with TRBJ1-1; D gene uncertain. The CDR3 totals 14 residues. V lost 0 bases, J lost 1 base, and 7 bases lay in between. CDR1 and CDR2 (germline): SGHRS, YFSETQ. The CDR3 here is CASSLGPGNTEAFF. The DNA of the CDR3 is TGCGCCAGCAGCTTGGGCCCAGGGAACACTGAAGCTTTCTTT. The full variable domain, completed using reference TRBV5-1 and TRBJ1-1, is KAGVTQTPRYLIKTRGQQVTLSCSPISGHRSVSWYQQTPGQGLQFLFEYFSETQRNKGNFPGRFSGRQFSNSRSEMNVSTLELGDSALYLCASSLGPGNTEAFFGQGTRLTVV.

The chain recombines TRBV20-1 with TRBJ1-2, with 9 positions matching TRBD1. The CDR3 is 13 amino acids. V dropped 2 bases and J dropped 7; count of bases not matched to a gene: 5. Germline CDR1 is DFQATT and CDR2 is SNEGSKA (reference sequence). CDR3 region: CSARSDRGGGYTF. CDR3 DNA: TGCAGTGCTAGATCCGACAGGGGGGGTGGCTACACCTTC.

The chain uses TRBV15 and TRBJ2-5; maybe TRBD2 (6 bases). Deletions cut 4 bases from V and 2 bases from J, with 14 bases between. The length of the CDR3 is 15 residues. In germline, CDR1 is LNHNV, CDR2 YYDKDF (reference sequence). This CDR3 is CATSIPRDSQETQYF. The CDR3 nucleotides are TGTGCCACCAGCATCCCCCGGGACTCTCAAGAGACCCAGTACTTC. The full variable domain, with the rest looked up from reference TRBV15 and TRBJ2-5, is DAMVIQNPRYQVTQFGKPVTLSCSQTLNHNVMYWYQQKSSQAPKLLFHYYDKDFNNEADTPDNFQSRRPNTSFCFLDIRSPGLGDTAMYLCATSIPRDSQETQYFGPGTRLLVL.

This clonotype was picked up a small number of times. V usage is TRBV20-1 and J usage is TRBJ2-5; no clear D gene. The CDR3 has 12 residues. Deletions cut 8 bases from V and 3 bases from J, with 13 bases between. Germline loops: CDR1 DFQATT, CDR2 SNEGSKA (reference sequence). CDR3 bases: TGCAGTCTCTCACCAAGGGAAGAGACCCAGTACTTC. Translation gives CSLSPREETQYF.

The chain carries TRBV27 and TRBJ2-1, with TRBD2 identical over 8 bases. Germline V gene data show CDR1 as MNHEY and CDR2 as SMNVEV (reference sequence). The CDR3 is 16 amino acids. The trim removed 2 bases at V and 3 bases at J, leaving 6 bases unmatched. The CDR3 is CASSLLRGGDYNEQFF. The CDR3 DNA reads as TGTGCCAGCAGTTTACTCCGGGGGGGCGACTACAATGAGCAGTTCTTC.

This rearrangement joins TRBV19 to TRBJ2-3, with 8 bases that match TRBD1. Germline trimming cut 10 bases from V and 4 bases from J; bases unmatched to any gene: 10. CDR1 is LNHDA, CDR2 SQIVND, per germline (reference sequence). This CDR3 contains 14 residues. CDR3 region: CATTRQGSSDTQYF. CDR3 in DNA: TGTGCCACAACAAGACAGGGGAGCTCAGATACGCAGTATTTT.

The sample holds a few counts of this clonotype. The gene calls are TRBV20-1 and TRBJ1-5; D gene uncertain. The germline V and J ends were trimmed by 3 bases and 2 bases, with 5 bases remaining between them. Germline assignment: CDR1 DFQATT and CDR2 SNEGSKA (reference sequence). The CDR3 covers 12 residues. The CDR3 region is CSASPRNQPQHF. The CDR3 DNA follows: TGCAGTGCTAGTCCCCGCAATCAGCCCCAGCATTTT.

The gene calls are TRBV20-1 and TRBJ1-2; D is unclear. CDR3 length: 11 amino acids. Per the germline V gene, CDR1 is DFQATT and CDR2 is SNEGSKA (reference sequence). Trimming stripped 1 base from V and 0 bases from J, with 0 bases between. The CDR3 bases are TGCAGTGCTAGAGCTAACTATGGCTACACCTTC. Translation: CSARANYGYTF.

The V call is TRBV11-3, the J call TRBJ2-2; 8 bases agree with TRBD2. The germline V gene has CDR1 SGHNT and CDR2 YENEEA. This CDR3 spans 16 amino acids. The trim removed 5 bases at V and 0 bases at J, leaving 5 bases unmatched. The CDR3 coding sequence is TGTGCCAGCAGCCCCCTACTAGCGGCGAACACCGGGGAGCTGTTTTTT. Residues: CASSPLLAANTGELFF.

The chain uses TRBV7-2 and TRBJ2-3; D is possibly TRBD2 (5 bases). V lost 1 base and J 2 bases, leaving 10 bases between the germline ends. The CDR3 runs 15 residues. CDR1 SGHTA and CDR2 FQGNSA come from the germline V gene. DNA of the CDR3: TGTGCCAGCAGCTTAGGGCCGGGGTACACAGATACGCAGTATTTT. It codes for CASSLGPGYTDTQYF.

The chain is built from TRBV27 and TRBJ1-1; maybe TRBD1 (5 bases). Per germline, CDR1 MNHEY and CDR2 SMNVEV (reference sequence). The V and J ends lost 3 bases and 7 bases respectively, with 18 bases between them. The CDR3 consists of 15 residues. The CDR3 DNA reads as TGTGCCAGCAGTTTCACACCTACAAGAACAGGTGAAGCTTTCTTT. The encoded protein is CASSFTPTRTGEAFF.

This chain links TRBV6-1 with TRBJ1-2, with D possibly TRBD1 on 5 matching bases. Germline CDR1 and CDR2: MNHNS and SASEGT. The V end was cut by 2 bases, the J end by 6 bases, with 10 bases between. The CDR3 contains 13 residues. Here the CDR3 DNA reads TGTGCCAGCAGTGAACGGCAGGGTGATGGCTACACCTTC. It codes for CASSERQGDGYTF.

The J gene is TRBJ2-2, the V gene TRBV6-2 or TRBV6-3; the match to TRBD1 covers 8 bases. CDR3 size: 17 residues. J was trimmed by 3 bases and V by 2 bases; bases with no gene match: 8. From germline, CDR1 is MNHEY and CDR2 SVGEGT. CDR3 DNA sequence: TGTGCCAGCAGTTACGTTCCAGGGGGCAGGTACACCGGGGAGCTGTTTTTT. Protein: CASSYVPGGRYTGELFF.

The chain couples TRBV7-6 to TRBJ2-5, with D possibly being TRBD1 or TRBD2 (5 bases each). Germline V gene data show CDR1 as SGHVS and CDR2 as FNYEAQ. V lost 5 bases to trimming and J lost 5 bases, with 15 bases between them. The CDR3 is 14 residues long. The CDR3 protein is CASSPGRTTETQYF. DNA for the CDR3: TGTGCCAGCAGCCCGGGACGGACAACGGAGACCCAGTACTTC.

The V call is TRBV11-3, the J call TRBJ2-7, with D maybe TRBD1 (6 bases). Germline-derived CDR1 and CDR2 are SGHNT and YENEEA. Trimming removed 0 bases from V and 6 bases from J, with 9 bases in between. The CDR3 contains 13 residues. The CDR3 protein is CASSLDGGREQYF. The CDR3 DNA reads as TGTGCCAGCAGCTTAGATGGGGGCCGCGAGCAGTACTTC.

The chain carries TRBV11-2 and TRBJ2-7; 8 bases fit TRBD2. Germline values: CDR1 SGHAT, CDR2 FQNNGV. The junction had 3 bases not matched to a gene; V was cut back by 1 base and J by 1 base. This CDR3 is built from 15 residues. The CDR3 nucleotides are TGTGCCAGCAGCTTAGGGGGCGGGGGGTCCTACGAGCAGTACTTC. The encoded protein is CASSLGGGGSYEQYF.

CDR3 region: CSARDSPETQYF. The DNA for the CDR3 is TGCAGTGCTAGAGATTCCCCAGAGACCCAGTACTTC. This chain uses TRBV20-1 with TRBJ2-5; no clear D gene. CDR1 and CDR2 (germline): DFQATT, SNEGSKA (reference sequence). The V and J ends lost 0 bases and 4 bases respectively, with 6 bases between them. This CDR3 is built from 12 residues.

This clonotype was counted once. This chain connects TRBV27 to TRBJ1-2; 7 positions agree with TRBD1. The V gene end was trimmed by 3 bases and the J gene end by 3 bases; junction bases not matched to a gene: 13. The CDR3 has 17 residues. Per germline, CDR1 MNHEY and CDR2 SMNVEV (reference sequence). CDR3 nucleotides: TGTGCCAGCAGTTTGCTCGGGACAGACCATTTTTACTATGGCTACACCTTC. This encodes CASSLLGTDHFYYGYTF.